In its sample, the clone carrying this TCR beta chain was seen once. The antigen remains undetermined. The sample originates from a study of cytomegalovirus exposure and HLA in healthy donors. Study conclusions and caveats: It was reported in a later analysis that an Asian-associated ancestry cluster showed fewer N-insertions than the 666-donor mean. No immune exposure information besides CMV serostatus was available.

V was pared by 0 bases and J by 6 bases, with 5 bases of the junction left unmatched. Germline CDR1 reads SGHDT; CDR2 reads YYEEEE. The CDR3 runs 15 residues. Researchers ran the PCR with 60 Vbeta and 13 Jbeta primers. Some clones are missing from TCRdb's copy, which holds only in-frame ones; the method was immunoSEQ multiplex PCR. This sample has 130,000 or so clones, with roughly 75% found just once. The TCR sequence derives from a young man in good health and CMV-seronegative. The chain employs TRBV5-6 and TRBJ2-7; 11 bases agree with TRBD1. What was sequenced was PBMCs. The CDR3 is CASSLGTGGFSEQYF. The CDR3 DNA reads TGTGCCAGCAGCTTGGGGACAGGGGGCTTCTCCGAGCAGTACTTC.